This is a list of T cell receptor beta chains from one sample in a study of T cell responses to AZD1222 COVID-19 vaccine. Libraries were prepared by immunoSEQ multiplex PCR; TCRdb keeps only in-frame clonotypes and omits some of them. The data show around 270,000 clones, 90% to 95% seen once. The sample was peripheral blood, taken 28 days after the second AZD1222 dose. Receptors were obtained from an adult who received the AZD1222 COVID-19 vaccine. CDR3s include the opening cysteine and the closing phenylalanine or tryptophan. D genes are given only for firm matches. Some rows mark clone size as missing; the rest say once, few, many or name a class of expanded clone.

D gene | J gene | clone size | V gene | CDR3 DNA | CDR3 protein
NA | TRBJ1-3 | NA | TRBV7-2 | TGTGCCAGCAGCTTCGGGCCCTTGGCTGACACCATATATTTT | CASSFGPLADTIYF
TRBD1 | TRBJ2-7 | once | TRBV9 | TGTGCCAGCAGCCTTTCCGGGACAGGGTTCGAGCAGTACTTC | CASSLSGTGFEQYF
NA | TRBJ2-7 | NA | TRBV18 | TGTGCCAGCTCACCAGCGACAGCCTACGAGCAGTACTTC | CASSPATAYEQYF
NA | TRBJ1-3 | NA | TRBV6-6 | TGTGCCAGCAGCAATGGACAGTACTCTGGAAACACCATATATTTT | CASSNGQYSGNTIYF
NA | TRBJ2-2 | NA | TRBV7-9 | TGTGCCAGCACAAGAGGGGGGACCGGGGAGCTGTTTTTT | CASTRGGTGELFF
NA | TRBJ1-4 | NA | TRBV3-1/TRBV3-2 | TGTGCCAGCAGGCCCGGACGCCTCCTGCCTGAGAAACTGTTTTTT | CASRPGRLLPEKLFF
NA | TRBJ2-1 | NA | TRBV20-1 | TGCAGTGCTATATACAATGAGCAGTTCTTC | CSAIYNEQFF
NA | TRBJ1-1 | NA | TRBV28 | TGTGCCAGCAGTTTAGGTAGTATCACTGAAGCTTTCTTT | CASSLGSITEAFF
NA | TRBJ1-1 | NA | TRBV12-3/TRBV12-4 | TGTGCCAGCAGGGGGACGGGGAGCACTGAAGCTTTCTTT | CASRGTGSTEAFF
TRBD1 | TRBJ2-7 | NA | TRBV27 | TGTGCCAGCAGTTCTGACAGGGGAAGGAACGAGCAGTACTTC | CASSSDRGRNEQYF
TRBD2 | TRBJ2-2 | NA | TRBV7-3 | TGTGCCAGCAGCCCCCAAAACGGGAGGGGCACCGGGGAGCTGTTTTTT | CASSPQNGRGTGELFF
TRBD1 | TRBJ2-7 | NA | TRBV10-3 | TGTGCCATCAGAGCCGGACAGGGAAGCCACGAGCAGTACTTC | CAIRAGQGSHEQYF
TRBD1 | TRBJ1-5 | NA | TRBV28 | TGTGCCAGCAGTTCACAGGGGAGGGGCAATCAGCCCCAGCATTTT | CASSSQGRGNQPQHF
NA | TRBJ1-4 | NA | TRBV5-1 | TGCGCCAGCAGCTTGGCTGGGTCTAATGAAAAACTGTTTTTT | CASSLAGSNEKLFF
NA | TRBJ1-1 | NA | TRBV6-6 | TGTGCCAGCAGTTACAGGCTGAACACTGAAGCTTTCTTT | CASSYRLNTEAFF
TRBD1 | TRBJ1-1 | NA | TRBV5-1 | TGCGCCAGCAGCGCGGGACAGCCGAACACTGAAGCTTTCTTT | CASSAGQPNTEAFF
NA | TRBJ2-1 | NA | TRBV7-6 | TGTGCCAGCAGCTTAGTTATGGGAAACTCCTACAATGAGCAGTTCTTC | CASSLVMGNSYNEQFF
NA | TRBJ1-2 | NA | TRBV28 | TGTGCCAGCAGTTTAATCGGGACGGGCTATGGCTACACCTTC | CASSLIGTGYGYTF
NA | TRBJ2-7 | NA | TRBV29-1 | TGCAGCGTTGAGGTACCGGACAGAATACACTACGAGCAGTACTTC | CSVEVPDRIHYEQYF
NA | TRBJ2-1 | NA | TRBV24-1 | TGTGCCACGGGGCCGCACAGTGGCTACAATGAGCAGTTCTTC | CATGPHSGYNEQFF
NA | TRBJ1-6 | NA | TRBV7-6 | TGTGCCAGCAGCTTAAAGCCTCTCCTGGACAGTACAAATTCACCCCTCCACTTT | CASSLKPLLDSTNSPLHF
NA | TRBJ1-1 | NA | TRBV28 | TGTGCCAGCAGGACACAGGGAACTCTGAACACTGAAGCTTTCTTT | CASRTQGTLNTEAFF
TRBD2 | TRBJ2-1 | NA | TRBV7-3 | TGTGCCAGCAGCTCGGGACTAGTCTCCTACAATGAGCAGTTCTTC | CASSSGLVSYNEQFF
NA | TRBJ1-1 | NA | TRBV7-2 | TGTGCCAGCACCCCCCGAAGGGACACTGAAGCTTTCTTT | CASTPRRDTEAFF
NA | TRBJ1-2 | NA | TRBV29-1 | TGCAGCGTTGCGGTAGGATATGGCTACACCTTC | CSVAVGYGYTF
TRBD2 | TRBJ2-3 | NA | TRBV7-9 | TGTGCCAGCAGCTCGCCGGGACTAGCGGGCGCAGATACGCAGTATTTT | CASSSPGLAGADTQYF
TRBD1 | TRBJ1-5 | NA | TRBV20-1 | TGCAGTGCTAGTTCCGACAGGGGGAGGCAGCCCCAGCATTTT | CSASSDRGRQPQHF
TRBD1 | TRBJ2-5 | NA | TRBV2 | TGTGCCAGCGGCCGGGACAGTGGATCTCAAGAGACCCAGTACTTC | CASGRDSGSQETQYF
TRBD2 | TRBJ2-7 | NA | TRBV11-3 | TGTGCCAGCAGCTTAGATGGGGACTACTATTCCTACGAGCAGTACTTC | CASSLDGDYYSYEQYF
NA | TRBJ1-5 | once | TRBV28 | TGTGCCAGCAGTTTCGAAGGGCAGCCCCAGCATTTT | CASSFEGQPQHF
NA | TRBJ1-2 | NA | TRBV29-1 | TGCAGCGTTGATGGGGGCCATGGCTACACCTTC | CSVDGGHGYTF
TRBD1 | TRBJ1-2 | NA | TRBV28 | TGTGCCAGCAGTTTAGGACCGGGACAGGGGGCCTTTGGCTATGGCTACACCTTC | CASSLGPGQGAFGYGYTF
TRBD2 | TRBJ2-2 | NA | TRBV10-3 | TGTGCCATCAGGGAGACGCGGGGGGGCCGCACCGGGGAGCTGTTTTTT | CAIRETRGGRTGELFF
NA | TRBJ1-5 | once | TRBV10-1 | TGCGCCAGCAGTGAGTGTAAGGGTAGCTTAGTAGAGCCCCAGCATTTT | CASSECKGSLVEPQHF
NA | TRBJ2-3 | NA | TRBV5-5 | TGTGCCAGCAGCTTGGTGACAGCCAAGGATACGCAGTATTTT | CASSLVTAKDTQYF